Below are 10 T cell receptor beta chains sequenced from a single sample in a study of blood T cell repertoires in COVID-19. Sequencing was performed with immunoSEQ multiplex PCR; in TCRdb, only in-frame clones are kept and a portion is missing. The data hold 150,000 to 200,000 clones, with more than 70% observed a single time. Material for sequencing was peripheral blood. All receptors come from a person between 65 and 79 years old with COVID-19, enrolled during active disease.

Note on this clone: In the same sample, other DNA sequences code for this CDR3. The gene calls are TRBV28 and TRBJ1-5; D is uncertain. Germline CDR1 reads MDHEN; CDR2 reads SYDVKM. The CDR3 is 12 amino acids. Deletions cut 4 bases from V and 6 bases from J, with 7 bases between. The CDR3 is CASSSPGQPQHF. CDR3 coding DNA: TGTGCCAGCAGTTCCCCGGGTCAGCCCCAGCATTTT.

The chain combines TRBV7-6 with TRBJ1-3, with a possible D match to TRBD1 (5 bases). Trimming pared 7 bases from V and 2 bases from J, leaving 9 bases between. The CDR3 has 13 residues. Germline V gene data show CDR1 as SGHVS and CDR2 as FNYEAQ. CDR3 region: CASTTGAGNTIYF. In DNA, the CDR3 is TGTGCCAGCACCACGGGGGCTGGAAACACCATATATTTT.

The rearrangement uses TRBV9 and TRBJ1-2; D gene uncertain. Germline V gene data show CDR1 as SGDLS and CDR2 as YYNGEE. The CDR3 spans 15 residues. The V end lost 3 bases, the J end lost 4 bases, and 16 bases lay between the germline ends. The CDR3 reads CASSAPPEGVYGYTF. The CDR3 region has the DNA TGTGCCAGCAGCGCGCCCCCCGAGGGAGTCTATGGCTACACCTTC.

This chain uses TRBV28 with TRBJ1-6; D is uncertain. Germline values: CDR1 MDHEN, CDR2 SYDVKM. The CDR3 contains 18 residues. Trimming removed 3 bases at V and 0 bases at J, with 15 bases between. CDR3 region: CASSFPNTRSSYNSPLHF. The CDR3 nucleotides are TGTGCCAGCAGTTTTCCGAATACGAGGTCCTCCTATAATTCACCCCTCCACTTT. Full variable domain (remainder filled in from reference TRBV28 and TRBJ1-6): DVKVTQSSRYLVKRTGEKVFLECVQDMDHENMFWYRQDPGLGLRLIYFSYDVKMKEKGDIPEGYSVSREKKERFSLILESASTNQTSMYLCASSFPNTRSSYNSPLHFGNGTRLTVT.

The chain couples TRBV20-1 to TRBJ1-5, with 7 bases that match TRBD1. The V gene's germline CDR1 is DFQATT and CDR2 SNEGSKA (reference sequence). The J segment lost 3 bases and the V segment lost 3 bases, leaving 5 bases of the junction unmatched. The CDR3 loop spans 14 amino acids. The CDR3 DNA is TGCAGTGCTAGTACAGGGGTAATCAATCAGCCCCAGCATTTT. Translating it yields CSASTGVINQPQHF.

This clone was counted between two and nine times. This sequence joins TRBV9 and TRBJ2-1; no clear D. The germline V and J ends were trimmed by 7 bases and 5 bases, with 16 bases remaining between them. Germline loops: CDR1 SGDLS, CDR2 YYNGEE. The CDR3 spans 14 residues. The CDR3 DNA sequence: TGTGCCAGCTCGACGAGGTTTGAGAACAATGAGCAGTTCTTC. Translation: CASSTRFENNEQFF.

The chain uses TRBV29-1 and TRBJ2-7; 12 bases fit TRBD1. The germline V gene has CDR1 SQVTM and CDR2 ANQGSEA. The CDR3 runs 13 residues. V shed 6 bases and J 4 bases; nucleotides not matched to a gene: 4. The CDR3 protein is CSVAGQGAYEQYF. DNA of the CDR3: TGCAGCGTCGCGGGACAGGGGGCTTACGAGCAGTACTTC.

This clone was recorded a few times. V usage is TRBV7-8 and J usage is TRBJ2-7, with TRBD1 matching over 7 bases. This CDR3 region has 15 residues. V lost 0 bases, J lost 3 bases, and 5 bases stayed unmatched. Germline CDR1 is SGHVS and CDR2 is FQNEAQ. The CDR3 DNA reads TGTGCCAGCAGCTTAGCCAGGGGACAGAACTACGAGCAGTACTTC. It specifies CASSLARGQNYEQYF.

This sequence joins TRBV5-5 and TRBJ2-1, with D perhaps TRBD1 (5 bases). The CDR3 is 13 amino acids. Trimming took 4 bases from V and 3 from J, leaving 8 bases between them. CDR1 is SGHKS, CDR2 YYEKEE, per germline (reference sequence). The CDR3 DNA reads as TGTGCCAGCAGCGCTGACAGCTACAATGAGCAGTTCTTC. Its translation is CASSADSYNEQFF.

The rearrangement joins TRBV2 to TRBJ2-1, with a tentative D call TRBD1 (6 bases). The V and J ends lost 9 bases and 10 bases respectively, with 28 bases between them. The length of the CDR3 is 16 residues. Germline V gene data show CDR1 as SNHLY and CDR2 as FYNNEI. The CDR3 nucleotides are TGTGCCAGTCAGCAGGGCCAGGGGCCGGGCCGCCGAGAGCAGTTCTTC. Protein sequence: CASQQGQGPGRREQFF.